These 15 T cell receptor beta chains originate from one sample sequenced in a study of CD8+ T cells in alopecia areata. cDNA serving as the sequencing template came from extracted, reverse transcribed RNA. TCRdb keeps only in-frame clones here, not all; method: immunoSEQ multiplex PCR. The sample has roughly 130,000 clones, 45% to 60% seen once. The specimen comprised CD4+ T cells sorted from blood, sampled at week 0. The origin of the receptors is a human donor with alopecia areata.

This clone was counted only a few times. The chain recombines TRBV28 with TRBJ2-7, with 7 bases matching TRBD2. CDR1 is MDHEN and CDR2 is SYDVKM in the germline V gene. The CDR3 covers 16 residues. The trim removed 3 bases at V and 4 bases at J, leaving 12 bases unmatched. The CDR3 sequence is CASSFVGGGLIYEQYF. As DNA, the CDR3 is TGTGCCAGCAGTTTCGTCGGGGGAGGGTTGATATACGAGCAGTACTTC.

CDR3 protein: CASSLEDSTDTQYF. CDR3 DNA sequence: TGTGCCAGCAGCTTAGAGGACAGCACAGATACGCAGTATTTT. The V call is TRBV7-2, the J call TRBJ2-3; no reliable D call. Germline lookup yields CDR1 SGHTA and CDR2 FQGNSA. The CDR3 totals 14 residues. Between the trimmed V and J ends, which lost 1 base and 0 bases, there was a span of 5 bases.

The J gene is TRBJ1-1, the V gene TRBV6-5, with 7 bases matching TRBD1. Germline lookup yields CDR1 MNHEY and CDR2 SVGAGI. Trimming cost V 5 bases and J 8 bases; bases outside gene matches: 2. This CDR3 is built from 11 residues. Written as DNA, the CDR3 is TGTGCCAGCAGTGCACAGGGGGAAGCTTTCTTT. It translates to CASSAQGEAFF.

The chain has TRBV5-1 and TRBJ2-7; D perhaps matches TRBD1 (5 bases). Germline V lookup: CDR1 SGHRS, CDR2 YFSETQ. V was clipped by 2 bases and J by 7 bases, with 13 bases between them. The CDR3 is made up of 13 amino acids. Written as DNA, the CDR3 is TGCGCCAGCAGCTTAAGGGGTTCTGGAGAGCAGTACTTC. Translated, it gives CASSLRGSGEQYF.

V usage is TRBV5-1 and J usage is TRBJ2-3, with 9 positions matching TRBD2. The CDR3 covers 16 residues. Germline V CDR1 and CDR2: SGHRS, YFSETQ. Trimming removed 4 bases from V and 1 base from J; junction bases left unmatched: 7. The CDR3 DNA reads as TGCGCCAGCAGCCCGGGGACTAGCTGCCGCACAGATACGCAGTATTTT. Residues: CASSPGTSCRTDTQYF. The variable domain in full, with the rest retrieved from reference TRBV5-1 and TRBJ2-3, is KAGVTQTPRYLIKTRGQQVTLSCSPISGHRSVSWYQQTPGQGLQFLFEYFSETQRNKGNFPGRFSGRQFSNSRSEMNVSTLELGDSALYLCASSPGTSCRTDTQYFGPGTRLTVL.

This clone was observed a few times. The gene calls are TRBV7-2 and TRBJ2-1; TRBD2 matches 8 bases. Trimming cost V 3 bases and J 2 bases; bases outside gene matches: 6. Germline V gene lookup returns CDR1 SGHTA and CDR2 FQGNSA. This CDR3 has 16 amino acids. CDR3 sequence: CASSFTAGVTYNEQFF. Written as DNA, the CDR3 is TGTGCCAGCAGCTTCACAGCGGGAGTAACCTACAATGAGCAGTTCTTC.

The V and J genes are TRBV7-8 and TRBJ2-7; 9 bases are shared with TRBD1. The CDR3 consists of 16 residues. The J segment lost 3 bases and the V segment lost 5 bases, leaving 11 bases of the junction unmatched. Per the germline V gene, CDR1 is SGHVS and CDR2 is FQNEAQ. The CDR3 sequence: CASSQNSGQGYYEQYF. In DNA form, the CDR3 reads TGTGCCAGCAGCCAAAACTCGGGACAGGGCTACTACGAGCAGTACTTC.

The CDR3 DNA reads as TGCGCCAGCAGCTTGGGGGCTAGCAGGGGGAATGAGCAGTTCTTC. This codes for CASSLGASRGNEQFF. The chain employs TRBV5-1 and TRBJ2-1; 7 bases are shared with TRBD1. V was clipped by 0 bases and J by 7 bases; unmatched bases: 7. Germline lookup yields CDR1 SGHRS and CDR2 YFSETQ. This CDR3 contains 15 residues. The full variable domain, completed using reference TRBV5-1 and TRBJ2-1, is KAGVTQTPRYLIKTRGQQVTLSCSPISGHRSVSWYQQTPGQGLQFLFEYFSETQRNKGNFPGRFSGRQFSNSRSEMNVSTLELGDSALYLCASSLGASRGNEQFFGPGTRLTVL.

This clone occurred once. The V gene is TRBV4-1, the J gene TRBJ2-1; 7 nucleotides match TRBD1. CDR1 and CDR2 (germline): MGHRA, YSYEKL. The CDR3 spans 17 residues. The V and J ends lost 3 bases and 0 bases, in that order; junction bases with no gene match: 8. CDR3 amino acids: CASSHPRDRSSYNEQFF. CDR3 sequence (DNA): TGCGCCAGCAGCCACCCTAGGGACAGAAGCTCCTACAATGAGCAGTTCTTC.

This clone showed up just a few times. The chain uses TRBV6-5 and TRBJ2-1, with 7 bases that match TRBD1. This CDR3 contains 15 residues. Germline values: CDR1 MNHEY, CDR2 SVGAGI. The V gene end was trimmed by 6 bases and the J gene end by 4 bases; junction bases not matched to a gene: 9. The CDR3 DNA reads TGTGCCAGCAGCGCCGAGGGGGCAGGTTACAATGAGCAGTTCTTC. Translation: CASSAEGAGYNEQFF.

J is TRBJ1-2 and V is TRBV5-6; no definite D call. The CDR3 runs to 13 residues. Per germline, CDR1 SGHDT and CDR2 YYEEEE. Trimming cost V 6 bases and J 8 bases, with 17 bases left between them. The CDR3 sequence: CASTLRTSNGYTF. CDR3 in DNA: TGTGCCAGCACCTTACGAACCTCAAACGGCTACACCTTC.

This clone was counted a few times. The chain is built from TRBV15 and TRBJ2-3; tentatively, D is TRBD2 (5 bases). The germline V gene encodes CDR1 LNHNV and CDR2 YYDKDF (reference sequence). The CDR3 covers 17 residues. V lost 5 bases to trimming and J lost 0 bases, with 18 bases between them. For the CDR3, the DNA is TGTGCCACCAGCCCTGGTGAGGCGGAGCGGAGCACAGATACGCAGTATTTT. This codes for CATSPGEAERSTDTQYF.

V is TRBV28 and J is TRBJ2-1; D is perhaps TRBD1 (6 bases). The CDR3 length is 15 residues. V dropped 5 bases and J dropped 4 bases, with 15 bases sitting between them. Germline-derived CDR1 and CDR2 are MDHEN and SYDVKM. In DNA form, the CDR3 reads TGTGCCAGCAGTCCAACCGGGACAAGATACAATGAGCAGTTCTTC. As protein: CASSPTGTRYNEQFF.

The V call is TRBV16, the J call TRBJ1-5, with D perhaps TRBD1 (5 bases). The CDR3 has 14 amino acids. Trimming took 2 bases from V and 11 from J, leaving 16 bases between them. CDR1 is KGHSY and CDR2 is FQNENV in the germline V gene. In DNA form, the CDR3 reads TGTGCCAGCAGCCAAGACAGTCCGGTAGGAGCCCAGCATTTT. This gives the protein CASSQDSPVGAQHF.

This clone was seen just once. The chain uses TRBV30 and TRBJ2-7, with D maybe TRBD2 (6 bases). CDR1 and CDR2 (germline): GTSNPN, SVGIG (reference sequence). Trimming removed 5 bases at V and 3 bases at J, with 17 bases between. The length of the CDR3 is 14 residues. CDR3 in DNA: TGTGCCTGGTCGGGCGGATCCGGGAGCTACGAGCAGTACTTC. Protein sequence: CAWSGGSGSYEQYF.